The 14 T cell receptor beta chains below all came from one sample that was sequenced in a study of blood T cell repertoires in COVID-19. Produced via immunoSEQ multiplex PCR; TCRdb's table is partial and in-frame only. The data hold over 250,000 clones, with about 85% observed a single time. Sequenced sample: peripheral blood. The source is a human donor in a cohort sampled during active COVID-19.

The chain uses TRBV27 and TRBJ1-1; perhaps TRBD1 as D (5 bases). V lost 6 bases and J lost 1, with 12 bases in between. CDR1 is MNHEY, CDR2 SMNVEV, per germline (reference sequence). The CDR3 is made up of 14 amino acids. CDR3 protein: CASSWGSTNTEAFF. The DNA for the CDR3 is TGTGCCAGCAGCTGGGGCAGTACGAACACTGAAGCTTTCTTT.

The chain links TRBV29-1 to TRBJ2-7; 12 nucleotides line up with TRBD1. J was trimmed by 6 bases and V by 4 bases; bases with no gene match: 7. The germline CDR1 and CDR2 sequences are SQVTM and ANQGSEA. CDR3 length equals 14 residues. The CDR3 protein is CSVALGTGGSEQYF. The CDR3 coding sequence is TGCAGCGTTGCGTTAGGGACAGGGGGCAGCGAGCAGTACTTC.

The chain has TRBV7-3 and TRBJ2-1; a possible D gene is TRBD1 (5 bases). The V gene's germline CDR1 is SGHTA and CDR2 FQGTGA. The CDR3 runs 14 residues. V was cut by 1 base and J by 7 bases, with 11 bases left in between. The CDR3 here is CASSLRGGTNEQFF. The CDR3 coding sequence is TGTGCCAGCAGCTTAAGGGGCGGAACAAATGAGCAGTTCTTC.

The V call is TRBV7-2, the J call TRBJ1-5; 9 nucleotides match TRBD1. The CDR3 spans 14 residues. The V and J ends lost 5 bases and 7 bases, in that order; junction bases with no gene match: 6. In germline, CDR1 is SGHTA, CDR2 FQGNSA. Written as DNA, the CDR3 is TGTGCCAGCAGCCATACAGGGGGCCTACAGCCCCAGCATTTT. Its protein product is CASSHTGGLQPQHF.

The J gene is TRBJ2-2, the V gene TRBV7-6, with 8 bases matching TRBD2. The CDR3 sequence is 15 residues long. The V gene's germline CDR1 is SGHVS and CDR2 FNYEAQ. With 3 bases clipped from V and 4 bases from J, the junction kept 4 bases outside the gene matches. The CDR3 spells CASSFGRGSTGELFF. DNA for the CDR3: TGTGCCAGCAGCTTCGGGAGGGGAAGCACCGGGGAGCTGTTTTTT.

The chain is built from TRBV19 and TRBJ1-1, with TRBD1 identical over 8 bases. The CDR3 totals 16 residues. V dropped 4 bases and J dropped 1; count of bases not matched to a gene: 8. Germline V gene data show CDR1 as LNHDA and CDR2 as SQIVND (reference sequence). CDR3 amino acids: CASSTTGGRRNTEAFF. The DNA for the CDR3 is TGTGCCAGTAGTACTACAGGGGGGCGGAGGAACACTGAAGCTTTCTTT. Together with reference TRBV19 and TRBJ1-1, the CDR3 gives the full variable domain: DGGITQSPKYLFRKEGQNVTLSCEQNLNHDAMYWYRQDPGQGLRLIYYSQIVNDFQKGDIAEGYSVSREKKESFPLTVTSAQKNPTAFYLCASSTTGGRRNTEAFFGQGTRLTVV.

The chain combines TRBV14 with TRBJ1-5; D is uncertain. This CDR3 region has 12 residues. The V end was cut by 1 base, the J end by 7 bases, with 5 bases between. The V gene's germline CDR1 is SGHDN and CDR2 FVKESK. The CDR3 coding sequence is TGTGCCAGCAGCCAAGGGAGGCAGCCCCAGCATTTT. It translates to CASSQGRQPQHF.

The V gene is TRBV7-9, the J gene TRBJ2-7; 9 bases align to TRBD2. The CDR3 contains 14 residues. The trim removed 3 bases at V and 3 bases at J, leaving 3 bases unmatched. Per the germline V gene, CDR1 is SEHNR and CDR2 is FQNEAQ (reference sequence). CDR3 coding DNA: TGTGCCAGCAGCTTTGGGACTAGCAGCTACGAGCAGTACTTC. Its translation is CASSFGTSSYEQYF.

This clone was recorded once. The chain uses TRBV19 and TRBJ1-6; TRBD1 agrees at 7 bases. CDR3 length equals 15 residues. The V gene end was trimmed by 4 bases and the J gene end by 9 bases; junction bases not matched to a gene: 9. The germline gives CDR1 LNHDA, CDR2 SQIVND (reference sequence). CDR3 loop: CASSTGQVLGSPLHF. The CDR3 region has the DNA TGTGCCAGTAGTACCGGACAGGTTTTGGGTTCACCCCTCCACTTT. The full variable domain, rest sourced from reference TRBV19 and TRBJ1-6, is DGGITQSPKYLFRKEGQNVTLSCEQNLNHDAMYWYRQDPGQGLRLIYYSQIVNDFQKGDIAEGYSVSREKKESFPLTVTSAQKNPTAFYLCASSTGQVLGSPLHFGNGTRLTVT.

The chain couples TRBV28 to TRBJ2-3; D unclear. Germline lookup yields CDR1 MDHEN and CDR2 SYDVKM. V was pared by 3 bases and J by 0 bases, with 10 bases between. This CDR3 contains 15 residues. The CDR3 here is CASSFPQSSTDTQYF. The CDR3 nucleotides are TGTGCCAGCAGTTTTCCGCAGTCTAGCACAGATACGCAGTATTTT.

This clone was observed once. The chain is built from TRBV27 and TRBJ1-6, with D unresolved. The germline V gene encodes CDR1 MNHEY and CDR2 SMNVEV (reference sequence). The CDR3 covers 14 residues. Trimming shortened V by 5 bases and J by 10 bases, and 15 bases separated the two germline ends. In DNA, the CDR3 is TGTGCCAGCAGTGGCTCGCGACTTGGATCACCCCTCCACTTT. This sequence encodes CASSGSRLGSPLHF.

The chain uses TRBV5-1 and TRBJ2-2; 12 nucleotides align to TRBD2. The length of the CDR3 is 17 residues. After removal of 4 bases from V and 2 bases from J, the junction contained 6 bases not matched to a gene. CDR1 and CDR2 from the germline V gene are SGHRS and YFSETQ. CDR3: CASSLTSGSVNTGELFF. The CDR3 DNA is TGCGCCAGCAGCCTGACTAGCGGGAGCGTTAACACCGGGGAGCTGTTTTTT.

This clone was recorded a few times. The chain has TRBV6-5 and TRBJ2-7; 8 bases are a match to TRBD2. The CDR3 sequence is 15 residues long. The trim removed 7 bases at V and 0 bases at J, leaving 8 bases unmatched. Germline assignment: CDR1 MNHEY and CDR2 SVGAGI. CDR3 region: CASNPAGGPSYEQYF. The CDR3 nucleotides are TGTGCCAGCAATCCTGCGGGAGGCCCCTCCTACGAGCAGTACTTC.

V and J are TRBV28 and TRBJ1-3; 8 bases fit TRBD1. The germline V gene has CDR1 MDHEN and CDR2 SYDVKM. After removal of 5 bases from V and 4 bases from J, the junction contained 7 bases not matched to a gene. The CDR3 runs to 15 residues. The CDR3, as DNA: TGTGCCAGCAGTCGGACAGGGTCGGCGGGAAACACCATATATTTT. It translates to CASSRTGSAGNTIYF.